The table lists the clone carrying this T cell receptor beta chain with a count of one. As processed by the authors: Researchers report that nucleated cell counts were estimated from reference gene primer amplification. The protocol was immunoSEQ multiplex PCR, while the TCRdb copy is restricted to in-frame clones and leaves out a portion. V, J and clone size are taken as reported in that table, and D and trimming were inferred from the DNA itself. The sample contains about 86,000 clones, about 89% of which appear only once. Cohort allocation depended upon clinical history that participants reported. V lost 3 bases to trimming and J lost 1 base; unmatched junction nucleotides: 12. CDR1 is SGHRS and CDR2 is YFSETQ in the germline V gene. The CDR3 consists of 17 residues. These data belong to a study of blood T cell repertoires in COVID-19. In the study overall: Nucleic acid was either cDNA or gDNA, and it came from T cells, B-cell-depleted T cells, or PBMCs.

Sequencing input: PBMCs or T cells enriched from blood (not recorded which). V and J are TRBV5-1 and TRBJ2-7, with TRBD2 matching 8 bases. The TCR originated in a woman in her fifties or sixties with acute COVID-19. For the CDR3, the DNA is TGCGCCAGCAGCTCTATTGGAGGAGCGGGAGCTTCCTACGAGCAGTACTTC. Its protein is CASSSIGGAGASYEQYF.